The clone carrying this T cell receptor beta chain appeared many times. What it binds is unknown. Germline CDR1 LNHNV, CDR2 YYDKDF (reference sequence). CDR3 length: 16 amino acids. With 4 bases removed from V and 2 bases from J, the gap between germline ends came to 16 bases. This sample is drawn from a study of molecular identifiers for immune sequencing clone quantification. Overall study findings and caveats: Clones above 20 RNA copies held over 98% of effector molecules, under 1% in naive cells.

In TCRdb, the PCR reads were re-called with MiXCR into one record per CDR3 protein. In the table there are 460,000 or so distinct CDR3 sequences, 20% to 25% of which are singletons. Based on a CD8+CD4-CCR7+CD45RA+ profile, naive CD8 T cells were sorted. Sequenced: naive CD8+ T cells from blood, with Jurkat cell RNA spiked in. Subset: FACS-sorted CD8+CD4-CCR7+CD45RA+ naive T cells. The chain recombines TRBV15 with TRBJ2-3; no clear D gene. The receptor was derived from a human donor in good health. Some libraries in this study had Jurkat cell RNA spiked in. CDR3 in DNA: TGTGCCACCAGCACCCACGCGTACTCAAACACAGATACGCAGTATTTT. This encodes CATSTHAYSNTDTQYF.